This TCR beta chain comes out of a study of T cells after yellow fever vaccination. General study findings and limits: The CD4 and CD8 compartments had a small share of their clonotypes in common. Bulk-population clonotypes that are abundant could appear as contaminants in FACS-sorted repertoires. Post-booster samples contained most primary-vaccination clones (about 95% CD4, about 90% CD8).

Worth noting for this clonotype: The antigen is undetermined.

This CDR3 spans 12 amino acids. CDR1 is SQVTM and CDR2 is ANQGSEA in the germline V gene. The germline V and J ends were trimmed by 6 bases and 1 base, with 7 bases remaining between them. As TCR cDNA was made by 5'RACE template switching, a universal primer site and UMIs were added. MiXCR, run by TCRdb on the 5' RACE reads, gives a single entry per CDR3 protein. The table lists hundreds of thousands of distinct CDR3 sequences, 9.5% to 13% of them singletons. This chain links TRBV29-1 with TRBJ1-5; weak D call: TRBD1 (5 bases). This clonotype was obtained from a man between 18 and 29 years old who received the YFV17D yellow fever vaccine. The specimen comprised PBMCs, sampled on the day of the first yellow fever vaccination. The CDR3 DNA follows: TGCAGCGTCCAGGGAAGCAATCAGCCCCAGCATTTT. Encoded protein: CSVQGSNQPQHF.